Shown below are 10 T cell receptor beta chains from a single sample sequenced in a study of early T cells in non-severe SARS-CoV-2 infection. TCRdb re-called the 5' RACE reads with MiXCR, one entry per CDR3 protein. The sample holds tens of thousands of distinct CDR3 sequences; 10% to 15% are singletons and the top ten take around 5%. The sequenced material came from whole blood. These receptors were obtained from an adult who was a healthcare worker with PCR-confirmed SARS-CoV-2 infection or an uninfected control (not recorded which).

The chain recombines TRBV12-3 or TRBV12-4 with TRBJ1-4; no definite D call. Trimming removed 6 bases at V and 8 bases at J, with 13 bases between. This CDR3 contains 13 residues. CDR3 sequence (DNA): TGTGCCAGCAGCCTTACAAACGGGGAAAAACTGTTTTTT. This sequence encodes CASSLTNGEKLFF.

The chain employs TRBV3-1 and TRBJ1-2, with a possible D match to TRBD1 (5 bases). This CDR3 spans 13 amino acids. The V gene lost 3 bases and the J gene lost 8 bases, with 13 bases spanning the gap. Per the germline V gene, CDR1 is LGHDT and CDR2 is YNNKEL (reference sequence). This CDR3 reads CASSHRGPGGYTF. Here the CDR3 DNA reads TGTGCCAGCAGCCACCGGGGACCCGGAGGCTACACCTTC. The variable domain in full, completed from reference TRBV3-1 and TRBJ1-2, reads DTAVSQTPKYLVTQMGNDKSIKCEQNLGHDTMYWYKQDSKKFLKIMFSYNNKELIINETVPNRFSPKSPDKAHLNLHINSLELGDSAVYFCASSHRGPGGYTFGSGTRLTVV.

This clonotype appeared many times. V gene TRBV2 combines with J gene TRBJ1-1, with a tentative D call TRBD1 (6 bases). The CDR3 extends over 13 amino acids. CDR1 is SNHLY and CDR2 is FYNNEI in the germline V gene. V shed 0 bases and J shed 11 bases, with 13 bases lying between them. The CDR3 protein is CASSEAEGRGAFF. In DNA, the CDR3 is TGTGCCAGCAGTGAAGCGGAGGGCAGGGGTGCTTTCTTT.

This chain links TRBV29-1 with TRBJ2-4, with 9 bases aligning to TRBD1. The germline CDR1 and CDR2 sequences are SQVTM and ANQGSEA. J was trimmed by 6 bases and V by 6 bases; bases with no gene match: 3. The CDR3 loop spans 12 amino acids. The CDR3 reads CSVSTGGNIQYF. DNA of the CDR3: TGCAGCGTATCGACAGGGGGAAACATTCAGTACTTC.

Only a few counts were recorded for this clonotype. This chain connects TRBV6-6 to TRBJ1-2; D is perhaps TRBD1 (5 bases). This CDR3 spans 14 amino acids. Between the trimmed V and J ends, which lost 8 bases and 0 bases, there was a span of 13 bases. Germline V CDR1 and CDR2: MNHNY, SVGAGI (reference sequence). The CDR3 sequence is CASGDEQPNYGYTF. DNA for the CDR3: TGTGCCAGCGGGGACGAGCAGCCTAACTATGGCTACACCTTC.

This rearrangement joins TRBV15 to TRBJ2-3; D gene unclear. V lost 0 bases and J 4 bases, leaving 11 bases between the germline ends. In germline, CDR1 is LNHNV, CDR2 YYDKDF (reference sequence). This CDR3 has 15 amino acids. This CDR3 is CATSRDQGTSDTQYF. CDR3 bases: TGTGCCACCAGCAGAGATCAAGGCACATCAGATACGCAGTATTTT.

At least ten counts were recorded for this clonotype. The V and J genes are TRBV7-8 and TRBJ2-7, with D perhaps assigned TRBD1 or TRBD2 (5 bases each). Germline assignment: CDR1 SGHVS and CDR2 FQNEAQ. This CDR3 is 14 amino acids long. V was trimmed by 6 bases and J by 6 bases, leaving 18 bases between them. DNA for the CDR3: TGTGCCAGCAGTTTTTCGGGACGGACGATCGAGCAGTACTTC. Protein sequence: CASSFSGRTIEQYF.

This clonotype was recorded many times. The chain has TRBV29-1 and TRBJ2-1; 8 bases fit TRBD2. From germline, CDR1 is SQVTM and CDR2 ANQGSEA. Trimming removed 3 bases from V and 8 bases from J; junction bases left unmatched: 6. The CDR3 spans 13 residues. The CDR3 sequence: CSVETGGEDEQFF. DNA of the CDR3: TGCAGCGTTGAGACGGGAGGGGAGGATGAGCAGTTCTTC.

This clonotype was observed at least ten times. J is TRBJ1-1 and V is TRBV7-2; D gene ambiguous. Between the trimmed V and J ends, which lost 1 base and 4 bases, there was a span of 10 bases. Germline CDR1 reads SGHTA; CDR2 reads FQGNSA. The CDR3 has 14 residues. CDR3 bases: TGTGCCAGCAGCTTAGATAGGTGGGGCACTGAAGCTTTCTTT. Translation gives CASSLDRWGTEAFF.

The chain employs TRBV4-3 and TRBJ2-7, with a weak D call TRBD2 (5 bases). Trimming removed 0 bases at V and 0 bases at J, with 9 bases between. CDR1 is LGHNA, CDR2 YSLEER, per germline. The CDR3 runs 15 residues. CDR3 in DNA: TGCGCCAGCAGCCAAGATAACGGGGACTCCTACGAGCAGTACTTC. Protein sequence: CASSQDNGDSYEQYF.